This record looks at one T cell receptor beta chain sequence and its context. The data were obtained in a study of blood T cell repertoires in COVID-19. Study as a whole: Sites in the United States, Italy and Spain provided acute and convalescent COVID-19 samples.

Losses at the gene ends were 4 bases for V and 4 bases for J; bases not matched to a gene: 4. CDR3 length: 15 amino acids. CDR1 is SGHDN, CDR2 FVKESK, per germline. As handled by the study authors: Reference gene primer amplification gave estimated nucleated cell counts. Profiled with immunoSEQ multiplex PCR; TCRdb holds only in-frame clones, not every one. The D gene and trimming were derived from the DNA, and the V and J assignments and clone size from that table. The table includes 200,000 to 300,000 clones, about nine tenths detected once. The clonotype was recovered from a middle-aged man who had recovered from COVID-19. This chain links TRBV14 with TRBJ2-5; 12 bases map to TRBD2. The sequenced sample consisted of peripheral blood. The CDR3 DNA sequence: TGTGCCAGCAGCCCACCGGGACTAGCGGGAGAGACCCAGTACTTC. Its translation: CASSPPGLAGETQYF.